This TCR beta chain is drawn from a study of blood T cell repertoires in COVID-19 (dated by TCRdb to 2020 to 2021). Turning to the overall study: Samples covering the acute and convalescent phases of COVID-19 were provided by collaborators in the United States, Italy and Spain. The material from the prospective study consisted of cDNA or gDNA derived from T cells, B-cell-depleted T cells, or PBMCs. Subjects who had been exposed to COVID-19, were actively infected with it, or had recovered from it provided the deeply sampled blood TCRbeta repertoires that made up the dataset. The repertoires were made available in a free public database intended to serve as a resource for research on the immune response to SARS-CoV-2. Samples were obtained from the ongoing ImmuneRACE study (first 160 participants) and from 1,254 subjects provided by 6 global collaborators. A de-identified subject ID, COVID-19 status, age in years and sex were almost always included in the sample metadata. HLA class I and class II types, where available, came from metadata supplied by the sample provider rather than from assay-based typing.

Results the study describes overall, beyond this receptor: The quantity of clinical and demographic metadata differed by source and by participant and was supplied without curation.

The immunoSEQ Assay, a bias-controlled multiplex PCR, was used to amplify TCRbeta CDR3 regions from genomic DNA. The authors' analysis ran thus. Within the assay, amplification of reference gene primers was used to estimate how many nucleated cells each sample contained. To quantify the absolute abundance of each unique TCRbeta CDR3 rearrangement, sequence reads were collapsed and filtered. For each sample, productive Simpson clonality was calculated as the square root of Simpson's diversity index over productive rearrangements. Held by TCRdb, this immuneACCESS table contains in-frame sequences only and omits some clones. Under half of the omission traces to an unresolved V gene where checked; the cause of the rest is unknown. V and J calls plus clone size are reproduced from that table; the DNA served to infer D and trimming. The sample has tens of thousands of clones on record, 91% of them singletons. The top ten clones comprise over 3% of the sample.

In regard to this clone: Its target antigen remains unknown. Base qualities are missing; no much larger clone stands one base away.

The germline V gene gives CDR1 as KGHDR and CDR2 as SFDVKD. Its CDR3 holds 14 amino acids, cysteine through phenylalanine. Of the read, only the CDR3 DNA is kept; its 42 bases are in frame from base 1. The junction carries 9 bases between V and J, which are trimmed by 2 bases and 5 bases respectively. Collaborating institutions collected whole blood in K2EDTA tubes following their own protocols. For TCRbeta analysis, collaborator samples were shipped as frozen whole blood, as isolated PBMCs, or as DNA extracted from either sample type. The sequencing sample was made of peripheral blood. This chain joins TRBV24-1 to TRBJ1-5; the D gene cannot be resolved reliably. The sequence derives from a man aged 50-60 years with acute or convalescent COVID-19. The CDR3 sequence is CATSDWGVDQPQHF. The bases read TGTGCCACCAGTGATTGGGGAGTTGATCAGCCCCAGCATTTT.